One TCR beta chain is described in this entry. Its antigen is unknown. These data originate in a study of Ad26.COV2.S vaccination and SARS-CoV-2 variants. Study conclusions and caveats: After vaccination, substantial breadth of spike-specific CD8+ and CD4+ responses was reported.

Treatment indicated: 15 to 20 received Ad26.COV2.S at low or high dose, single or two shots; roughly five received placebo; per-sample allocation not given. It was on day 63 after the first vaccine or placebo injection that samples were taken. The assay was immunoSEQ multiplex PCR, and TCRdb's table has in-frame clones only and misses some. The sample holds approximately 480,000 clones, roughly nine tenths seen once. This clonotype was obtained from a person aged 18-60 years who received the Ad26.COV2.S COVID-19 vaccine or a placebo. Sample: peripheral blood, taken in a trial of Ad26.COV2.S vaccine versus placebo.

The CDR3 is CASSVGIGQGRAEAFF. The CDR3 nucleotides are TGCGCCAGCAGCGTGGGAATAGGACAGGGGAGGGCTGAAGCTTTCTTT. The rearrangement links TRBV5-1 to TRBJ1-1; 9 nucleotides match TRBD1. The CDR3 totals 16 residues. The V gene end was trimmed by 4 bases and the J gene end by 6 bases; junction bases not matched to a gene: 13. Germline V lookup: CDR1 SGHRS, CDR2 YFSETQ.